Below are 20 T cell receptor beta chains sequenced from a single sample in a study of cytomegalovirus exposure and HLA in healthy donors (dated by TCRdb to 2017 to 2019). The library was made by the immunoSEQ multiplex PCR assay. For the multiplex PCR, a mixture combining 60 forward primers for TCR Vbeta segments and 13 reverse primers for TCR Jbeta segments was used. Held by TCRdb, this immuneACCESS table contains in-frame sequences only and omits some clones. Under half of the omission traces to an unresolved V gene where checked; the cause of the rest is unknown. This sample comprises 170,000 or so clones, roughly four fifths of them detected only once. Jointly, the top ten make up 1.6% of the sample. Sequenced material: PBMCs. All receptors derive from a man in his fifties or sixties in good health and CMV-seronegative.

The chain recombines TRBV10-3 with TRBJ1-1, with D unclear. The V and J ends lost 10 bases and 4 bases respectively, with 22 bases between them. CDR1 and CDR2 from the germline V gene are ENHRY and SYGVKD. The CDR3 length is 15 residues. Written as DNA, the CDR3 is TGTGCCACCCGGCAACAAGCAAGCGGGGTCACTGAAGCTTTCTTT. Protein product: CATRQQASGVTEAFF.

There are a few counts of this clone. The rearrangement joins TRBV5-1 to TRBJ1-2, with 8 bases identical to TRBD1. Germline V CDR1 and CDR2: SGHRS, YFSETQ. The CDR3 totals 13 residues. With 7 bases clipped from V and 6 bases from J, the junction kept 8 bases outside the gene matches. The CDR3 here is CASLTDREDGYTF. The CDR3, as DNA: TGCGCCAGCCTTACGGACAGGGAAGATGGCTACACCTTC.

The chain links TRBV18 to TRBJ2-7; 7 bases are a match to TRBD2. J gave up 1 base and V 6 bases, and 3 bases lay outside the gene matches. This CDR3 has 13 amino acids. Germline V lookup: CDR1 KGHSH, CDR2 LQKENI. The CDR3 spells CASSVRGSYEQYF. As DNA, the CDR3 is TGTGCCAGCTCGGTGCGGGGGTCCTACGAGCAGTACTTC. Based on the CDR3 plus reference TRBV18 and TRBJ2-7, the full variable domain is NAGVMQNPRHLVRRRGQEARLRCSPMKGHSHVYWYRQLPEEGLKFMVYLQKENIIDESGMPKERFSAEFPKEGPSILRIQQVVRGDSAAYFCASSVRGSYEQYFGPGTRLTVT.

V gene TRBV5-1 combines with J gene TRBJ2-5; 8 bases align to TRBD2. The germline V gene has CDR1 SGHRS and CDR2 YFSETQ. This CDR3 comprises 14 residues. After removal of 2 bases from V and 3 bases from J, the junction contained 3 bases not matched to a gene. The DNA of the CDR3 is TGCGCCAGCAGCTTCAGCGGGGGAAAAGAGACCCAGTACTTC. Protein: CASSFSGGKETQYF.

The chain combines TRBV7-3 with TRBJ2-3; D ambiguous. The CDR3 length is 14 residues. Germline V gene lookup returns CDR1 SGHTA and CDR2 FQGTGA. The V and J ends lost 1 base and 4 bases respectively, with 9 bases between them. This CDR3 is CASSLNSFPDTQYF. CDR3 nucleotide sequence: TGTGCCAGCAGCTTAAATAGCTTCCCAGATACGCAGTATTTT.

This rearrangement joins TRBV11-2 to TRBJ2-5, with D perhaps TRBD2 (7 bases). CDR3 size: 17 residues. Germline V lookup: CDR1 SGHAT, CDR2 FQNNGV. V lost 2 bases to trimming and J lost 1 base, with 17 bases between them. The CDR3 is CASSLNGGPYLQETQYF. In nucleotides, the CDR3 is TGTGCCAGCAGCTTAAACGGGGGGCCCTACCTCCAAGAGACCCAGTACTTC.

The rearrangement joins TRBV7-8 to TRBJ2-7, with 7 bases lining up with TRBD1. The CDR3 has 14 residues. V shed 5 bases and J 10 bases; nucleotides not matched to a gene: 14. CDR1 is SGHVS, CDR2 FQNEAQ, per germline. Written as DNA, the CDR3 is TGTGCCAGCAGCCAGACCTTGGACAGGACGGATCAGTACTTC. Protein product: CASSQTLDRTDQYF.

The chain joins TRBV19 to TRBJ2-7; D may be TRBD2 (6 bases). The germline V gene has CDR1 LNHDA and CDR2 SQIVND (reference sequence). V lost 6 bases and J 6 bases, leaving 18 bases between the germline ends. CDR3 length: 14 amino acids. CDR3: CASSPLGAGSEQYF. The DNA of the CDR3 is TGTGCCAGTAGCCCTCTTGGAGCCGGGAGCGAGCAGTACTTC. The full variable domain, rest sourced from reference TRBV19 and TRBJ2-7, is DGGITQSPKYLFRKEGQNVTLSCEQNLNHDAMYWYRQDPGQGLRLIYYSQIVNDFQKGDIAEGYSVSREKKESFPLTVTSAQKNPTAFYLCASSPLGAGSEQYFGPGTRLTVT.

The chain combines TRBV6-5 with TRBJ2-7; TRBD1 matches at 8 bases. J lost 6 bases, V lost 4 bases, and 11 bases had no gene match. Germline loops: CDR1 MNHEY, CDR2 SVGAGI. The CDR3 consists of 15 residues. The CDR3 sequence is CASSFPHGDRIEQYF. Written as DNA, the CDR3 is TGTGCCAGCAGTTTCCCCCACGGGGACAGGATCGAGCAGTACTTC.

The chain is built from TRBV15 and TRBJ2-6; no reliable D call. V was pared by 1 base and J by 0 bases, with 4 bases between. This CDR3 has 15 amino acids. Germline CDR1 is LNHNV and CDR2 is YYDKDF (reference sequence). The CDR3 reads CATSRALSGANVLTF. Written as DNA, the CDR3 is TGTGCCACCAGCAGAGCACTCTCTGGGGCCAACGTCCTGACTTTC. The variable domain in full, with the rest retrieved from reference TRBV15 and TRBJ2-6, is DAMVIQNPRYQVTQFGKPVTLSCSQTLNHNVMYWYQQKSSQAPKLLFHYYDKDFNNEADTPDNFQSRRPNTSFCFLDIRSPGLGDTAMYLCATSRALSGANVLTFGAGSRLTVL.

The J gene is TRBJ2-1, the V gene TRBV21-1; whether TRBD1, the table's D call, matches the DNA was not checked. TRBV21-1 is assigned pseudogene status. This CDR3 spans 18 amino acids. In nucleotides, the CDR3 is TGTGCCAGCAGCAGACAACAAGACAGGAAGGACTCCTACAATGAGCAGTTCTTC. This sequence encodes CASSRQQDRKDSYNEQFF.

The genes are TRBV30 and TRBJ1-3, with no clear D. CDR1 and CDR2 (germline): GTSNPN, SVGIG (reference sequence). This CDR3 has 16 residues. The V gene lost 3 bases and the J gene lost 2 bases, with 17 bases spanning the gap. CDR3 loop: CAWSIGAGSTGNTIYF. DNA of the CDR3: TGTGCCTGGAGCATAGGAGCCGGATCCACTGGAAACACCATATATTTT.

CDR3 protein: CASSVSPGGAGELFF. The CDR3 coding sequence is TGTGCCAGCAGCGTTTCCCCGGGGGGGGCCGGGGAGCTGTTTTTT. This chain connects TRBV7-6 to TRBJ2-2, with 8 nucleotides matching TRBD2. The CDR3 extends over 15 amino acids. V shed 5 bases, J shed 6 bases, and the junction held 8 bases outside the gene matches. Germline values: CDR1 SGHVS, CDR2 FNYEAQ.

V is TRBV7-8 and J is TRBJ2-1; D gene uncertain. This CDR3 comprises 11 residues. Deletions cut 4 bases from V and 9 bases from J, with 7 bases between. Germline CDR1 and CDR2: SGHVS and FQNEAQ. CDR3 bases: TGTGCCAGCAGCTCCATCGGTGAGCAGTTCTTC. This translates into CASSSIGEQFF.

This clone was seen only once. Here the CDR3 DNA reads TGTGCCAGCAGCGAACGACAGGGAAGTATCCAAGAGACCCAGTACTTC. Translation gives CASSERQGSIQETQYF. The chain is built from TRBV11-2 and TRBJ2-5, with 7 positions matching TRBD1. This CDR3 contains 16 residues. Losses at the gene ends were 5 bases for V and 1 base for J; bases not matched to a gene: 10. Germline V CDR1 and CDR2: SGHAT, FQNNGV.

To note about this clone: This same CDR3 is encoded by further DNA sequences in the sample. V is TRBV6-1 and J is TRBJ2-1, with 10 bases that match TRBD2. After removal of 0 bases from V and 4 bases from J, the junction contained 3 bases not matched to a gene. The CDR3 loop spans 16 amino acids. CDR1 MNHNS and CDR2 SASEGT come from the germline V gene. CDR3 protein: CASSEALAGAYNEQFF. The CDR3 DNA is TGTGCCAGCAGTGAAGCGCTAGCGGGAGCATACAATGAGCAGTTCTTC.

CDR3 in amino acids: CASSHRGYEQYF. CDR3 nucleotides: TGTGCCAGCAGCCACAGGGGCTACGAGCAGTACTTC. This rearrangement joins TRBV7-2 to TRBJ2-7, with 7 bases fitting TRBD1. This CDR3 comprises 12 residues. CDR1 is SGHTA and CDR2 is FQGNSA in the germline V gene. With 5 bases clipped from V and 3 bases from J, the junction kept 1 base outside the gene matches.

This clone has a single count. V usage is TRBV28 and J usage is TRBJ2-1; D remains unclear. This CDR3 contains 14 residues. Trimming took 6 bases from V and 15 from J, leaving 24 bases between them. The V gene's germline CDR1 is MDHEN and CDR2 SYDVKM. CDR3 nucleotides: TGTGCCAGCAGCAGCCCCCAAGGCGGAGCAAGGTTGTTCTTC. Translation: CASSSPQGGARLFF.

The chain uses TRBV6-1 and TRBJ1-5; no clear D gene. The length of the CDR3 is 15 residues. The germline gives CDR1 MNHNS, CDR2 SASEGT. V lost 5 bases and J lost 4, with 15 bases in between. CDR3 sequence (DNA): TGTGCCAGCAGTACAACGAGTATAGCAAATCAGCCCCAGCATTTT. Protein: CASSTTSIANQPQHF.

The CDR3 reads CASRGRGRATSGANVLTF. The CDR3 DNA reads TGTGCCAGCAGAGGGCGGGGCAGGGCCACCTCTGGGGCCAACGTCCTGACTTTC. The chain combines TRBV5-6 with TRBJ2-6; possible D gene TRBD2, 6 bases. CDR3 length: 18 residues. Germline V gene lookup returns CDR1 SGHDT and CDR2 YYEEEE. V lost 5 bases, J lost 0 bases, and 18 bases lay in between.